What follows is one T cell receptor (beta chain) and its context. This specimen comes from a study of blood T cell repertoires in COVID-19. The germline V gene encodes CDR1 MNHEY and CDR2 SVGAGI. This CDR3 region has 14 residues. The germline V and J ends were trimmed by 5 bases and 7 bases, with 14 bases remaining between them. The age range of participants was roughly 18 to 90 years, with residence in approximately 25 US areas. Cohort placement rested on clinical history that participants reported themselves. As processed by the authors: Using reference gene primer amplification, nucleated cell counts were estimated. Profiling relied on immunoSEQ multiplex PCR, and the TCRdb table lists in-frame clones only, not all of them. V, J and clone size were drawn from that table, and D and trimming were deduced from the DNA. The table lists around 190,000 clones, about 84% of them singletons.

The sample comprised PBMCs or T cells enriched from blood (not recorded which). This TCR derives from a man aged 40-49 years with acute COVID-19. The chain recombines TRBV6-5 with TRBJ1-4; D may be TRBD1 (5 bases). In nucleotides, the CDR3 is TGTGCCAGCAGTCCCGGACATTGGGGTGAAAAACTGTTTTTT. This gives the protein CASSPGHWGEKLFF.